This T cell receptor (beta chain) emerged from a study of T cells in Graves' hyperthyroidism and ophthalmopathy (dated by TCRdb to between 2018 and 2021). About the investigation overall: Peripheral blood was sampled at the time of initial diagnosis, prior to any treatment. To identify TCR V-J signatures that set the groups apart, the researchers used a discovery cohort of more than 95 patients, made up of fewer than 50 with Graves' ophthalmopathy and 57 with stable Graves' hyperthyroidism. An independent validation cohort of 18 to 20 hyperthyroidism patients and some 15 patients who later progressed to ophthalmopathy tested prospective prediction of ophthalmopathy. The 75 to 100 discovery patients were divided at random into training and test sets in a 7:3 ratio. The study also compared thyroid tissue and blood T-cell repertoires from several Graves' hyperthyroidism patients. After blood sampling, hyperthyroidism patients were treated with methimazole at a starting dose of 30 mg daily, and ophthalmopathy patients were treated with high-dose intravenous methylprednisolone. The paper reports TCR Vbeta CDR3 sequencing of approximately 140 peripheral blood samples: around 45 ophthalmopathy, fewer than 85 hyperthyroidism and some 17 progressor patients. General study outcomes and caveats: In validation, the model predicted progression to ophthalmopathy with about 71% sensitivity and roughly 72% specificity, a median of 6.5 months before onset. Blood samples also contained most of the expanded thyroid clonotypes (frequency above 0.001), which suggests that blood repertoires may reflect thyroid immune responses. Ophthalmopathy was separated from stable hyperthyroidism by a 13 V-J signature model, with around 88% sensitivity and roughly 84% specificity obtained in cross-validation and 80%/75% obtained in testing. No statistical method was used to fix the sample size in advance, and group allocation was not hidden from the investigators.

The CDR3 measures 16 amino acids from cysteine to phenylalanine. The kept DNA is CDR3 alone, 48 bases in frame from the first base. V is shortened by 5 bases, J by 3 bases, and the region joining them spans 17 bases. Sequences LNHDA (CDR1) and SQIVND (CDR2) are obtained from the germline V gene (reference sequence). The TCR beta CDR3 regions were amplified from RNA transcripts. The first round of RT-PCR for the TCR CDR3 was performed with the HTBI primer set and the Qiagen OneStep RT-PCR kit. Libraries were constructed in a second round of multiplex PCR, after which size selection and purification were performed. Paired-end sequencing of the libraries was performed with 100 bp reads on an Illumina HiSeq2000. The study's own analysis went as follows. SOAPnuke was used to process the raw data, removing reads that contained adapters or uncalled bases, had a mean Phred below 15, or lacked an exact match to the constant primer or identifier. High-quality paired reads were merged with COPE v1.2.5, and unique nucleotide sequences were defined as clonotypes. MiTCR v1.1 was used to align clonotypes to the IMGT TRBV, TRBD and TRBJ reference segments. Only V-J combinations with frequency above 0.0001, covering 99% to 99.2% of repertoires, were analysed. A TCS score was defined as the ratio between F50 (clonal expansion) and ExV (chaos), using BLOSUM62-based TCRdist between CDR3 peptides within each V-J. Welch's t-statistics and random forest reduced fewer than 600 V-J features to roughly 13, which were used in a naive Bayes classifier (R e1071). TCRdb's own reprocessing of the public reads used fastp at Q25 and MiXCR and kept productive beta chains. CDR3 protein sequences are deduplicated, and each keeps its most common genes and DNA. TCRdb assigned the V and J calls; the authors' analysis was not used. The sample data list 690,000 or so distinct CDR3 sequences, and approximately 19% of these were observed just once. The ten most abundant clones make up 16% of the sample.

Hyperthyroidism patients were aged 18 to 65 years and newly diagnosed, with disease duration of less than 2 months. Any patient with an uncontrolled infection, another autoimmune disease, pregnancy or lactation was excluded. Diagnoses were based on clinical symptoms, serum thyroxine and TRAb, thyroid ultrasound and orbital computed tomography. For progressor patients, blood was drawn at the first diagnosis of hyperthyroidism, before any ophthalmopathy symptoms had appeared. Ficoll-Paque density gradient centrifugation was used to isolate PBMCs from 10 ml of fresh peripheral blood. Progressor patients were first diagnosed with Graves' hyperthyroidism and then developed ophthalmopathy during follow-up. Total RNA was extracted using Trizol reagent, and RNA quality was assessed on an Agilent 2100 Bioanalyzer. Points on this clonotype: Its recognized antigen is unknown. No per-base quality is available; no much larger clone lies one base away.

The TCR was taken from a woman aged 45-59 years with Graves' hyperthyroidism that later progressed to Graves' ophthalmopathy. The chain is made from TRBV19 and TRBJ2-1; TRBD2 is a weak D gene call, 7 bases matching. The sample taken for sequencing was blood. The encoded CDR3 is CASSALGGGLYNEQFF. The DNA is TGTGCCAGTAGTGCCCTAGGGGGGGGACTCTACAATGAGCAGTTCTTC.